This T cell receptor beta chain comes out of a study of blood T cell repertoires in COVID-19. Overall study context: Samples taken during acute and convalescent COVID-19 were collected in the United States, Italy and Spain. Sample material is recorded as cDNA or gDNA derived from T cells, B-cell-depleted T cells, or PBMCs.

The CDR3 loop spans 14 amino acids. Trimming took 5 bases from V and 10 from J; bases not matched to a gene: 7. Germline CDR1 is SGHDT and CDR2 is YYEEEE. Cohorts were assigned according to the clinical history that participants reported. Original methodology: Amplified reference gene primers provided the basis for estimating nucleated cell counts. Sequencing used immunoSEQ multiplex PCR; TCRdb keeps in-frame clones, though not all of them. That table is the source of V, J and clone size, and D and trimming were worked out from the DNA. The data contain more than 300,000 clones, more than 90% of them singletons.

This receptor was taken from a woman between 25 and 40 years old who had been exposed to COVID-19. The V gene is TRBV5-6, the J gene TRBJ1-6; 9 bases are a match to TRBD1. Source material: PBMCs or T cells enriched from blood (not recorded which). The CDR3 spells CASSPDRGGSPLHF. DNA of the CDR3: TGTGCCAGCAGTCCCGACAGGGGGGGATCACCCCTCCACTTT.